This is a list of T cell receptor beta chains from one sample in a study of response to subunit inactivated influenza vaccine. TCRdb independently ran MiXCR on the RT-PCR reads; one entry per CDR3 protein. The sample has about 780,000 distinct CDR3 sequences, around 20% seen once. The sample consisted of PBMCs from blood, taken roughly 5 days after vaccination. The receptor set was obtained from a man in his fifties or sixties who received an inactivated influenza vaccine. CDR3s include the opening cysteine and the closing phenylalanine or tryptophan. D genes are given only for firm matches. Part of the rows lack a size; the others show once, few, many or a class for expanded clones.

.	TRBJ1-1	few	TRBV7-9	TGTGCCAGCAGCTTAAGTATGAGTAACACTGAAGCTTTCTTT	CASSLSMSNTEAFF
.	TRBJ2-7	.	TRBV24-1	TGTGCCACCAGTGATTTGCCCACAGGAGAAGACGAGCAGTACTTC	CATSDLPTGEDEQYF
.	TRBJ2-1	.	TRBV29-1	TGCAGCGTTGAACTGGCGGTATCGGGGTACAATGAGCAGTTCTTC	CSVELAVSGYNEQFF
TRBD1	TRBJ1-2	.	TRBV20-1	TGCAGTGCTACTTACAGGGGGCGTGGAGGTGGCTACACCTTC	CSATYRGRGGGYTF
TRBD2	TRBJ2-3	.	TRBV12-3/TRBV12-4	TGTGCCAGCAGTTCCGGGCTAGCGGGGGGCTCGACGCAGTATTTT	CASSSGLAGGSTQYF
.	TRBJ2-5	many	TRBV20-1	TGCAGTGCTAGACCCTCGTGGAGAGAGACCCAGTACTTC	CSARPSWRETQYF
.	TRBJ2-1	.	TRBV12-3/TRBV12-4	TGTGCCAGCAGTTTAGACCCTTTCGACCAGTTCTTC	CASSLDPFDQFF
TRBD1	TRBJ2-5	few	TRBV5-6	TGTGCCAGCAGCTTATTAGGACAGGGTAGTGAGACCCAGTACTTC	CASSLLGQGSETQYF
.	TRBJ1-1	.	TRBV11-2	TGTGCCAGCAGCTTTTCGATCACAACCGAAGCTTTCTTT	CASSFSITTEAFF
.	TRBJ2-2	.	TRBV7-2	TGTGCCAGCAGCTTAGGGGGCGAGAGCAGCACCGGGGAGCTGTTTTTT	CASSLGGESSTGELFF
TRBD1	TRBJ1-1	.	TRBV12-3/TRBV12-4	TGTGCCAGCAGTTCCGGGGACAGGGGAATATCCAACACTGAAGCTTTCTTT	CASSSGDRGISNTEAFF
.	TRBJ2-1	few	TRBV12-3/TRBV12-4	TGTGCCAGCAGTTTAGTGGCGGGGGAAGGGGGTGAGCAGTTCTTC	CASSLVAGEGGEQFF
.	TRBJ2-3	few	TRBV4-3	TGCGCCAGCAGCCACGGGAGCAGATCCACAGATACGCAGTATTTT	CASSHGSRSTDTQYF
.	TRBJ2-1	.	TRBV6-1	TGTGCCAGCAGTGAGGTAGCTACGTTCTACAATGAGCAGTTCTTC	CASSEVATFYNEQFF
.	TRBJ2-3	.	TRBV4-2	TGTGCCAGCAGCAACCGGGACCTGGATACGCAGTATTTT	CASSNRDLDTQYF
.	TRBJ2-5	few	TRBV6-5	TGTGCCAGCAGTTACTCCTGGAACCAAGAGACCCAGTACTTC	CASSYSWNQETQYF